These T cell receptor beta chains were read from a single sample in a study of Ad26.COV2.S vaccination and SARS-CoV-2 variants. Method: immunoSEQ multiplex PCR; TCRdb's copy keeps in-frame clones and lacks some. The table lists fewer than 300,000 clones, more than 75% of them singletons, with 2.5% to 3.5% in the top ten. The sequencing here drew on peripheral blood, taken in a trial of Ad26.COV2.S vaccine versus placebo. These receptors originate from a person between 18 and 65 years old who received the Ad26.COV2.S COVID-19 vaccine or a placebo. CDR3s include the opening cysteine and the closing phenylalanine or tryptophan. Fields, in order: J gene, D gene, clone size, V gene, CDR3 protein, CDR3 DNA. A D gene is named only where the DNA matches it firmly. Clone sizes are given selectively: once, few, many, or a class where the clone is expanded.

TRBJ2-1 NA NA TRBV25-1 CASANNEQFF TGTGCCAGCGCAAACAATGAGCAGTTCTTC
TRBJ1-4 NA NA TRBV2 CASSEAGEANEKLFF TGTGCCAGCAGTGAAGCGGGGGAAGCTAATGAAAAACTGTTTTTT
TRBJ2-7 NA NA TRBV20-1 CSARGTYEQYF TGCAGTGCTAGAGGGACTTACGAGCAGTACTTC
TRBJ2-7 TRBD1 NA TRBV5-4 CASSSGQGYEQYF TGTGCCAGCAGCTCTGGACAGGGCTACGAGCAGTACTTC
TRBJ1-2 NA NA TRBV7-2 CASSMTANYGYTF TGTGCCAGCAGCATGACCGCAAACTATGGCTACACCTTC
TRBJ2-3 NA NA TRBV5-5 CASSLAGRTDTQYF TGTGCCAGCAGCTTGGCAGGACGCACAGATACGCAGTATTTT
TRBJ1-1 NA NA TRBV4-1 CASSQGRNTEAFF TGCGCCAGCAGCCAAGGCAGGAACACTGAAGCTTTCTTT
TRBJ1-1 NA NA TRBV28 CASSSPGINTEAFF TGTGCCAGCAGTTCCCCCGGGATTAACACTGAAGCTTTCTTT
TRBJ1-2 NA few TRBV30 CAWTHLAPPGYTF TGTGCCTGGACCCACTTAGCCCCCCCTGGCTACACCTTC
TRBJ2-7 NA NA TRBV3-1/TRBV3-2 CASSQGQAGSYEQYF TGTGCCAGCAGCCAAGGACAGGCGGGCTCCTACGAGCAGTACTTC
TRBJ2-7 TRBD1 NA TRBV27 CASSFEGQGISYF TGTGCCAGCAGTTTCGAGGGACAGGGAATTTCGTACTTC
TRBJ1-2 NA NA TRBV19 CASSGTGNGYTF TGTGCCAGTAGCGGGACGGGGAATGGCTACACCTTC
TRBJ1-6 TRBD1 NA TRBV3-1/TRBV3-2 CASSQTRTGVGKSYNSPLHF TGTGCCAGCAGCCAGACGAGGACAGGGGTCGGAAAATCCTATAATTCACCCCTCCACTTT
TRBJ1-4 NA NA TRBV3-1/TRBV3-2 CASSRGFGEKLFF TGTGCCAGCAGCAGGGGCTTTGGCGAAAAACTGTTTTTT
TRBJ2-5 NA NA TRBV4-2 CASSQGSSEGGRRETQYF TGTGCCAGCAGCCAAGGTTCTTCAGAGGGAGGACGTAGAGAGACCCAGTACTTC
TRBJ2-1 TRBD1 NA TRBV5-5 CASSYTGGPQSYNEQFF TGTGCCAGCAGCTATACAGGGGGCCCCCAATCCTACAATGAGCAGTTCTTC
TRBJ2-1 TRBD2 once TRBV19 CASHPGLAGYNEQFF TGTGCCAGTCACCCTGGGCTAGCGGGATACAATGAGCAGTTCTTC
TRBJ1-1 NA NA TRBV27 CASSLLSGGPNTEAFF TGTGCCAGCAGTTTATTGTCTGGGGGTCCCAACACTGAAGCTTTCTTT
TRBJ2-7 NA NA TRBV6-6 CASGPGQSYEQYF TGTGCCAGCGGACCGGGACAATCCTACGAGCAGTACTTC
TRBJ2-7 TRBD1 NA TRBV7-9 CASSPGQGIDEQYF TGTGCCAGCAGCCCGGGACAGGGGATCGACGAGCAGTACTTC
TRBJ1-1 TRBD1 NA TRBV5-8 CASSFPGQGGFF TGTGCCAGCAGCTTTCCCGGACAGGGAGGCTTCTTT
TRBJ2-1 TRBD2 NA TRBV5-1 CASSLEGLVTEQFF TGCGCCAGCAGCTTGGAGGGACTAGTAACTGAGCAGTTCTTC
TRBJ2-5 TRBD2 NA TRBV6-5 CASSYGTSGQETQYF TGTGCCAGCAGTTACGGGACTAGCGGACAAGAGACCCAGTACTTC
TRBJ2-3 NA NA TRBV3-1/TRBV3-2 CASSRMRDNTDTQYF TGTGCCAGCAGCCGAATGCGGGACAACACAGATACGCAGTATTTT
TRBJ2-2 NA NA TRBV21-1 CASSKNTGELFF TGTGCCAGCAGCAAGAACACCGGGGAGCTGTTTTTT
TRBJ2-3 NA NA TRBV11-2 CASSAQRVAADTQYF TGTGCCAGCAGCGCACAGAGAGTGGCGGCAGATACGCAGTATTTT
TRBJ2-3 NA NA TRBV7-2 CASSLVYTDTQYF TGTGCCAGCAGCTTAGTTTATACAGATACGCAGTATTTT
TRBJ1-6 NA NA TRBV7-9 CASSLASGVNSPLHF TGTGCCAGCAGCTTAGCGTCAGGGGTTAATTCACCCCTCCACTTT